This T cell receptor beta chain emerged from a study of blood T cell repertoires in COVID-19. Overall study: The samples span acute and convalescent COVID-19 from the United States, Italy and Spain. PBMCs, B-cell-depleted T cells, or T cells provided the cDNA or gDNA that made up the material.

This clone was detected a few times. The length of the CDR3 is 15 residues. V was cut by 7 bases and J by 9 bases, with 21 bases left in between. The germline gives CDR1 MNHEY, CDR2 SVGAGI. Original analysis: Using reference gene primer amplification, nucleated cell counts were estimated. Generated by immunoSEQ multiplex PCR, the TCRdb table keeps only in-frame clones and is missing some. V and J calls and clone size come straight from that table; D and trimming were deduced from the DNA. The sample holds around 150,000 clones; 65% to 90% are singletons and the top ten take 6.5% to 9%. The sequence was obtained from a woman aged 40 to 50 with COVID-19, enrolled during active disease. Sequences were obtained from peripheral blood. J is TRBJ2-2 and V is TRBV6-5; D ambiguous. Here the CDR3 reads CASTRGDAPGWELFF. DNA of the CDR3: TGTGCCAGCACCCGCGGAGATGCGCCCGGATGGGAGCTGTTTTTT.